Each of the 5 T cell receptor beta chains below was sequenced from the same sample in a study of response to subunit inactivated influenza vaccine (dated by TCRdb to 2016 to 2018). The library was generated by RT-PCR. The instrument was an Illumina HiSeq 2500. TCRdb ran its own pipeline on the public reads, namely fastp trimming at Q25 and MiXCR clone calling, and kept in-frame beta chains. One record per CDR3 amino acid sequence lists the most common genes and DNA. This sample has hundreds of thousands of distinct CDR3 sequences in its table, and 15% to 20% of those were observed once. The top ten hold around 9.9% of the sample. Sequencing was performed on PBMCs from blood, taken roughly 5 days after vaccination. These receptors were taken from a man aged 50 or older who received an inactivated influenza vaccine. Donor details come from another sample of the same person, matched by shared clones.

As to this clonotype: A much larger clone differs by one base, so this may be a read error. The gene calls are TRBV10-3 and TRBJ1-1; D is undetermined. Trimming took off 6 bases at V and 1 base at J, with 12 bases between the two ends. The germline CDR1 and CDR2 sequences are ENHRY and SYGVKD. There are 14 residues in the CDR3. DNA of the CDR3: TGTGCCATCAGGATTACGGAGCAGAACACTGAAGCTTTCTTT. Protein: CAIRITEQNTEAFF.

This clonotype has a handful of counts. This rearrangement joins TRBV29-1 to TRBJ2-7; D possibly corresponds to TRBD1 (7 bases). V was clipped by 2 bases and J by 9 bases, with 23 bases between them. The CDR3 spans 15 residues. CDR1 and CDR2 from the germline V gene are SQVTM and ANQGSEA. In DNA, the CDR3 is TGCAGCGTTGAAAACAGGGGAGGAGGCGAGGGGCGGCAGTACTTC. Translated, it gives CSVENRGGGEGRQYF.

J is TRBJ2-3 and V is TRBV4-2; D not resolved. Trimming pared 1 base from V and 6 bases from J, leaving 14 bases between. Germline V gives CDR1 LGHNA, CDR2 YNFKEQ. The CDR3 has 15 residues. The DNA of the CDR3 is TGTGCCAGCAGCCAAGCACTTCTAGAATCTGATACGCAGTATTTT. Amino acid sequence: CASSQALLESDTQYF.

The rearrangement links TRBV7-2 to TRBJ2-2; 11 bases fit TRBD1. V lost 5 bases and J lost 2; bases outside the gene matches: 4. This CDR3 is 16 amino acids long. Germline V gene sequence: CDR1 SGHTA, CDR2 FQGNSA. The CDR3 nucleotides are TGTGCCAGCAGCCAAGGACAGGGGGCAAACACCGGGGAGCTGTTTTTT. Protein sequence: CASSQGQGANTGELFF.

The chain couples TRBV20-1 to TRBJ1-1; possible D gene TRBD1, 6 bases. This CDR3 contains 13 residues. The germline gives CDR1 DFQATT, CDR2 SNEGSKA (reference sequence). V lost 8 bases and J lost 5, with 18 bases in between. CDR3 DNA: TGCAGTCCCCGCCGGGGGGCTGGGACTGAAGCTTTCTTT. Translated, it gives CSPRRGAGTEAFF.